Presented here are 28 T cell receptor beta chains from one specimen sequenced in a study of response to subunit inactivated influenza vaccine. MiXCR, applied by TCRdb to the RT-PCR reads, yields one record per CDR3 protein. Found here are about 780,000 distinct CDR3 sequences, approximately 17% of them singletons; the top ten hold 11%. Sequencing used PBMCs from blood, obtained about 5 days after vaccination. Receptors originate from a man aged 50-59 years who received an inactivated influenza vaccine.

The chain links TRBV3-1 to TRBJ2-5; unclear D gene. Trimming cost V 0 bases and J 4 bases, with 9 bases left between them. The CDR3 consists of 14 residues. CDR1 LGHDT and CDR2 YNNKEL come from the germline V gene (reference sequence). CDR3 coding DNA: TGTGCCAGCAGCCAAGAAAGACTGGGAGAGACCCAGTACTTC. It specifies CASSQERLGETQYF.

This clonotype has more than one count but fewer than ten. The rearrangement uses TRBV12-3 or TRBV12-4 and TRBJ2-3, with D possibly TRBD2 on 6 matching bases. V lost 3 bases and J lost 2, with 9 bases in between. This CDR3 comprises 14 residues. This CDR3 is CASSFGGVTDTQYF. The CDR3 bases are TGTGCCAGCAGTTTTGGAGGGGTCACAGATACGCAGTATTTT.

This clonotype was seen at least ten times. At one end, the junction sequence differs from germline, possibly due to a read error. The V and J genes are TRBV5-1 and TRBJ2-3, with D uncertain. The CDR3 consists of 12 residues. Per germline, CDR1 SGHRS and CDR2 YFSETQ. CDR3 in DNA: TGTGCCAGCAGCCTCTCCCGAGATACGCAGTATTTT. Translation gives CASSLSRDTQYF.

This chain joins TRBV27 and TRBJ1-6; D unresolved. This CDR3 is 13 amino acids long. Trimming shortened V by 2 bases and J by 10 bases, and 9 bases separated the two germline ends. The germline V gene encodes CDR1 MNHEY and CDR2 SMNVEV (reference sequence). CDR3 in amino acids: CASSLSPGSPLHF. CDR3 nucleotides: TGTGCCAGCAGTTTAAGCCCCGGCTCACCCCTCCACTTT.

This clonotype has only a few counts. The genes are TRBV20-1 and TRBJ1-5, with D possibly TRBD1 on 6 matching bases. V was cut by 4 bases and J by 4 bases, with 20 bases left in between. The CDR3 contains 16 residues. The germline CDR1 and CDR2 sequences are DFQATT and SNEGSKA (reference sequence). The CDR3 sequence: CSANRRGGGGNQPQHF. The CDR3 nucleotides are TGCAGTGCTAACAGGCGTGGCGGGGGCGGAAATCAGCCCCAGCATTTT.

This clonotype has more than one count but fewer than ten. The CDR3 region has the DNA TGCAGTGCTAGTCGCTTAGCGGGAAGCAATGAGCAGTTCTTC. Translating gives CSASRLAGSNEQFF. This chain connects TRBV20-1 to TRBJ2-1; 8 positions match TRBD2. V lost 3 bases to trimming and J lost 6 bases; unmatched junction nucleotides: 7. The CDR3 sequence is 14 residues long. Germline V gene sequence: CDR1 DFQATT, CDR2 SNEGSKA (reference sequence).

This sequence joins TRBV5-4 and TRBJ2-7; TRBD2 might be the D (5 bases). V was cut by 0 bases and J by 0 bases, with 13 bases left in between. CDR1 is SGHNT and CDR2 is YYREEE in the germline V gene (reference sequence). The CDR3 totals 16 residues. CDR3: CASSLGGGGSSYEQYF. For the CDR3, the DNA is TGTGCCAGCAGCTTGGGAGGTGGAGGATCCTCCTACGAGCAGTACTTC.

This chain joins TRBV7-2 and TRBJ2-4, with D possibly TRBD2 on 6 matching bases. The ends were cut back, 2 bases at V and 3 bases at J, with 14 bases in the middle. The CDR3 runs 16 residues. Germline CDR1 is SGHTA and CDR2 is FQGNSA. CDR3 loop: CASSLRVSGLKNIQYF. Written as DNA, the CDR3 is TGTGCCAGCAGCTTACGGGTCAGCGGGCTCAAAAACATTCAGTACTTC.

Only a few counts were recorded for this clonotype. The V call is TRBV7-9, the J call TRBJ1-1; no definite D call. The V and J ends lost 1 base and 1 base respectively, with 13 bases between them. The CDR3 has 16 amino acids. Germline V lookup: CDR1 SEHNR, CDR2 FQNEAQ (reference sequence). Here the CDR3 DNA reads TGTGCCAGCAGCTTAGAGGGCGCTCTGAAGAACACTGAAGCTTTCTTT. It yields the protein CASSLEGALKNTEAFF.

This clonotype has just a few counts. This chain joins TRBV6-1 and TRBJ2-7, with D perhaps matching TRBD2 (6 bases). The CDR3 sequence is 15 residues long. The germline gives CDR1 MNHNS, CDR2 SASEGT. The V and J ends lost 3 bases and 1 base respectively, with 13 bases between them. The CDR3 protein is CASSEGLLPSYEQYF. The CDR3 DNA reads TGTGCCAGCAGTGAGGGACTCTTACCATCCTACGAGCAGTACTTC.

This clonotype was detected many times. The chain combines TRBV7-2 with TRBJ2-3; the D is unclear. Between the trimmed V and J ends, which lost 5 bases and 4 bases, there was a span of 13 bases. Germline loops: CDR1 SGHTA, CDR2 FQGNSA. This CDR3 region has 14 residues. The CDR3 sequence is CASSLRILADTQYF. As DNA, the CDR3 is TGTGCCAGCAGCCTACGGATTTTGGCAGATACGCAGTATTTT.

This chain joins TRBV7-2 and TRBJ2-5; perhaps TRBD2 as D (5 bases). Per the germline V gene, CDR1 is SGHTA and CDR2 is FQGNSA. V was clipped by 5 bases and J by 0 bases, with 10 bases between them. The CDR3 contains 14 residues. The CDR3 region has the DNA TGTGCCAGCAGCCGAGGGCCTAACCAAGAGACCCAGTACTTC. It specifies CASSRGPNQETQYF.

The chain recombines TRBV30 with TRBJ2-6; D is unclear. Germline lookup yields CDR1 GTSNPN and CDR2 SVGIG (reference sequence). V was trimmed by 2 bases and J by 0 bases, leaving 5 bases between them. This CDR3 spans 14 amino acids. The DNA for the CDR3 is TGTGCCTGGAGTTGGGGCTCTGGGGCCAACGTCCTGACTTTC. Translating gives CAWSWGSGANVLTF.

This clonotype has a count of ten or more. The chain uses TRBV29-1 and TRBJ2-7; 8 bases are a match to TRBD1. Trimming cost V 0 bases and J 3 bases; bases outside gene matches: 4. Germline V gene lookup returns CDR1 SQVTM and CDR2 ANQGSEA. This CDR3 is built from 14 residues. CDR3 in DNA: TGCAGCGTTGAAGATAGGACAGGGAACTACGAGCAGTACTTC. This codes for CSVEDRTGNYEQYF.

This clonotype was found many times. The chain combines TRBV20-1 with TRBJ2-1, with 10 bases matching TRBD2. Germline CDR1 and CDR2: DFQATT and SNEGSKA (reference sequence). The CDR3 runs 15 residues. Trimming took 8 bases from V and 7 from J; bases not matched to a gene: 14. The CDR3, as DNA: TGCAGTACACCGGGTCTAGCGGGAGTTGGTAATGAGCAGTTCTTC. Translation gives CSTPGLAGVGNEQFF.

This clonotype has a handful of counts. V is TRBV27 and J is TRBJ2-7; weak D call: TRBD1 (5 bases). Germline lookup yields CDR1 MNHEY and CDR2 SMNVEV (reference sequence). V was clipped by 0 bases and J by 2 bases, with 11 bases between them. This CDR3 spans 15 amino acids. This CDR3 reads CASSLSGVGAYEQYF. CDR3 in DNA: TGTGCCAGCAGTTTATCAGGGGTTGGGGCCTACGAGCAGTACTTC.

This clonotype was detected a few times. The chain combines TRBV10-1 with TRBJ1-2; D not certain. The V and J ends lost 6 bases and 5 bases respectively, with 13 bases between them. This CDR3 comprises 13 residues. The germline V gene has CDR1 WNHNN and CDR2 SYGVQD (reference sequence). In DNA form, the CDR3 reads TGCGCCAGCAGCTCCGGGGTGCGGTATGGCTACACCTTC. Protein product: CASSSGVRYGYTF.

This chain links TRBV20-1 with TRBJ2-7; 8 bases fit TRBD2. Germline loops: CDR1 DFQATT, CDR2 SNEGSKA (reference sequence). With V trimmed by 0 bases and J by 1 base, 5 bases remained unmatched. The CDR3 totals 15 residues. Here the CDR3 DNA reads TGCAGTGCTAGAGATCCAGCGGGAGCTTCCTACGAGCAGTACTTC. Its translation: CSARDPAGASYEQYF.

This clonotype was seen a handful of times. The chain uses TRBV19 and TRBJ1-1; D call uncertain. The CDR3 runs 13 residues. Germline assignment: CDR1 LNHDA and CDR2 SQIVND (reference sequence). V lost 6 bases to trimming and J lost 0 bases, with 8 bases between them. CDR3 sequence: CASSDGLNTEAFF. The CDR3 nucleotides are TGTGCCAGTAGCGACGGGTTGAACACTGAAGCTTTCTTT.

The V call is TRBV6-1, the J call TRBJ2-7; possible D gene TRBD2, 7 bases. Deletions cut 8 bases from V and 0 bases from J, with 14 bases between. This CDR3 spans 14 amino acids. Germline V gene sequence: CDR1 MNHNS, CDR2 SASEGT. The DNA of the CDR3 is TGTGCCAGCGCCGGGGGGCCATTCTCCTACGAGCAGTACTTC. Its protein is CASAGGPFSYEQYF.

V is TRBV29-1 and J is TRBJ2-1; 9 positions agree with TRBD2. CDR1 is SQVTM, CDR2 ANQGSEA, per germline. This CDR3 has 14 residues. J was trimmed by 0 bases and V by 5 bases; bases with no gene match: 2. In nucleotides, the CDR3 is TGCAGCGTTTCGACTAGCGGCTCCTACAATGAGCAGTTCTTC. Translating it yields CSVSTSGSYNEQFF.

This clonotype has more than one count but fewer than ten. The chain's CDR3 is CASSLDGQGTGNTIYF. The CDR3 DNA reads as TGCGCCAGCAGCTTGGACGGACAGGGGACTGGAAACACCATATATTTT. This chain connects TRBV5-1 to TRBJ1-3, with TRBD1 matching 9 bases. V was pared by 0 bases and J by 2 bases, with 3 bases of the junction left unmatched. The V gene's germline CDR1 is SGHRS and CDR2 YFSETQ. CDR3 size: 16 residues.

This clonotype was recorded at least ten times. The V and J genes are TRBV6-5 and TRBJ2-3; D is perhaps TRBD2 (5 bases). The germline V and J ends were trimmed by 0 bases and 0 bases, with 7 bases remaining between them. The CDR3 length is 15 residues. The germline gives CDR1 MNHEY, CDR2 SVGAGI. CDR3 sequence: CASSYSRASTDTQYF. CDR3 bases: TGTGCCAGCAGTTACTCGCGGGCCAGCACAGATACGCAGTATTTT.

V gene TRBV5-1 combines with J gene TRBJ2-7; D is unclear. There are 12 residues in the CDR3. The germline V gene has CDR1 SGHRS and CDR2 YFSETQ. Trimming took 7 bases from V and 4 from J, leaving 12 bases between them. The CDR3 region has the DNA TGCGCCAGCGTTCAAGAGACGTACGAGCAGTACTTC. This gives the protein CASVQETYEQYF.

This clonotype was observed many times. The rearrangement joins TRBV7-8 to TRBJ2-5; D tentatively reads TRBD1 or TRBD2 (5 bases each). The CDR3 sequence is 15 residues long. The V end lost 3 bases, the J end lost 7 bases, and 18 bases lay between the germline ends. CDR1 and CDR2 from the germline V gene are SGHVS and FQNEAQ. CDR3 loop: CASSFLGTRRGTQYF. The CDR3 bases are TGTGCCAGCAGCTTCCTCGGGACCCGACGGGGGACCCAGTACTTC.

This clonotype has at least ten counts. The chain has TRBV7-9 and TRBJ1-1; D remains unclear. The CDR3 has 14 amino acids. The germline CDR1 and CDR2 sequences are SEHNR and FQNEAQ (reference sequence). The V and J ends lost 5 bases and 3 bases respectively, with 13 bases between them. CDR3 residues: CASSQAVGDTEAFF. CDR3 DNA sequence: TGTGCCAGCAGCCAAGCCGTCGGGGACACTGAAGCTTTCTTT.

The chain couples TRBV20-1 to TRBJ1-1; 7 bases are shared with TRBD1. From germline, CDR1 is DFQATT and CDR2 SNEGSKA (reference sequence). V lost 6 bases and J lost 0; bases outside the gene matches: 13. This CDR3 is 16 amino acids long. The CDR3 DNA reads TGCAGTGCCCCAGGGCAGGGGGGAGCCATGAACACTGAAGCTTTCTTT. Protein: CSAPGQGGAMNTEAFF.

The CDR3: CASSFTGYGAPDTQYF. CDR3 coding DNA: TGTGCCAGCAGTTTTACGGGATATGGGGCCCCAGATACGCAGTATTTT. The V gene is TRBV28, the J gene TRBJ2-3; D may be TRBD1 or TRBD2 (5 bases each). The CDR3 is 16 residues long. The V end was cut by 3 bases, the J end by 4 bases, with 17 bases between. Germline loops: CDR1 MDHEN, CDR2 SYDVKM.